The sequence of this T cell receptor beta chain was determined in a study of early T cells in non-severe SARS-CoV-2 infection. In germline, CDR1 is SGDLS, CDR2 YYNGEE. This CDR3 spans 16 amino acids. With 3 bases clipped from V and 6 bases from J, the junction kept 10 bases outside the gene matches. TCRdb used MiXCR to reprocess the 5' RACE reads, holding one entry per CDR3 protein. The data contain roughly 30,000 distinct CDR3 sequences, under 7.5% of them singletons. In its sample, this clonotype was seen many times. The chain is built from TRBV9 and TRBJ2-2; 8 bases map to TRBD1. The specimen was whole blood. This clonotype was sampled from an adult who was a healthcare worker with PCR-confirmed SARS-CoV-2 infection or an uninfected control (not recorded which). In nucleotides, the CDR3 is TGTGCCAGCAGCGCTCTGGGGAGACAGGGGTCCGGGGAGCTGTTTTTT. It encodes CASSALGRQGSGELFF.